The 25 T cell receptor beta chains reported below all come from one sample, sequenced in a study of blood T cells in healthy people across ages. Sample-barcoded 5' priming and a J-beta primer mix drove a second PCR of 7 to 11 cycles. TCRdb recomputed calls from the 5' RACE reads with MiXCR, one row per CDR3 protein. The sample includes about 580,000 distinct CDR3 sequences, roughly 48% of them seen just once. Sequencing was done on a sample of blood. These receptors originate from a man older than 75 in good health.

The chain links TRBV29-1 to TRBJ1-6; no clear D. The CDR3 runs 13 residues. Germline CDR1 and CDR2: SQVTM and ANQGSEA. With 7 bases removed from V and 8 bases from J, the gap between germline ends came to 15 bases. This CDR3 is CSAQTAADSPLHF. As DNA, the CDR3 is TGCAGCGCCCAGACGGCGGCTGATTCACCCCTCCACTTT.

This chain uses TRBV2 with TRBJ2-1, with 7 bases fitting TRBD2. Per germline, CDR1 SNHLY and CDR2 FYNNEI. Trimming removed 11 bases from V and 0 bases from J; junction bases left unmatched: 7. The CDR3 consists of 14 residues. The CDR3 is CARGGPSSYNEQFF. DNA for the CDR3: TGTGCCCGCGGGGGACCGAGCTCCTACAATGAGCAGTTCTTC.

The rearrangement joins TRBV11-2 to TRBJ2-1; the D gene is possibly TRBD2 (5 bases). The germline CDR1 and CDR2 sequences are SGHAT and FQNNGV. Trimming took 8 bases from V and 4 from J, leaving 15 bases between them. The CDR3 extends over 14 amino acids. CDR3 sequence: CASGRGFEYNEQFF. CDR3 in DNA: TGTGCCAGCGGCCGGGGATTTGAATACAATGAGCAGTTCTTC.

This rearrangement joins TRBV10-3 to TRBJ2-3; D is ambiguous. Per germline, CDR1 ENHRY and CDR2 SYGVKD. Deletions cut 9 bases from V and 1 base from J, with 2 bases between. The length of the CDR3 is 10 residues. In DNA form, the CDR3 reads TGTGCCATTGGCACAGATACGCAGTATTTT. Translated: CAIGTDTQYF.

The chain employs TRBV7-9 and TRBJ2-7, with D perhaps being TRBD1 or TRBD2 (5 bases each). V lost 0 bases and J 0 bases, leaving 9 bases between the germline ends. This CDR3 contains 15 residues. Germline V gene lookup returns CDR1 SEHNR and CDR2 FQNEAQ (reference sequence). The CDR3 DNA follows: TGTGCCAGCAGCTTAGCAGGGGACGGCTCCTACGAGCAGTACTTC. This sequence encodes CASSLAGDGSYEQYF.

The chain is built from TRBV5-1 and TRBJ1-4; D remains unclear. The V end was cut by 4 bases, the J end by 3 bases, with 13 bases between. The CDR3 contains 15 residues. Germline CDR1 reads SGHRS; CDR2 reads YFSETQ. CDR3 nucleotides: TGCGCCAGCAGCCCGCTGACGGAATCTAATGAAAAACTGTTTTTT. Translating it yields CASSPLTESNEKLFF.

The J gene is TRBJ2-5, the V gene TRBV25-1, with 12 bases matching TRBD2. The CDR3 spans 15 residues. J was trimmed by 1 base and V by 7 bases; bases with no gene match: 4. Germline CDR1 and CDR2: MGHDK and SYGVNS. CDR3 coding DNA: TGTGCCAGCACCGAGGGACTAGCGGGCCAAGAGACCCAGTACTTC. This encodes CASTEGLAGQETQYF. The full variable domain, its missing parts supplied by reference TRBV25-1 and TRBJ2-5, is EADIYQTPRYLVIGTGKKITLECSQTMGHDKMYWYQQDPGMELHLIHYSYGVNSTEKGDLSSESTVSRIRTEHFPLTLESARPSHTSQYLCASTEGLAGQETQYFGPGTRLLVL.

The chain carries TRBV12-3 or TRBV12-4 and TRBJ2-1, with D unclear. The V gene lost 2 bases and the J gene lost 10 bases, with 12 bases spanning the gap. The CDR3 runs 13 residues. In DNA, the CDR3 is TGTGCCAGCAGTTTATTTACTGCAAGAGAGCAGTTCTTC. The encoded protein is CASSLFTAREQFF.

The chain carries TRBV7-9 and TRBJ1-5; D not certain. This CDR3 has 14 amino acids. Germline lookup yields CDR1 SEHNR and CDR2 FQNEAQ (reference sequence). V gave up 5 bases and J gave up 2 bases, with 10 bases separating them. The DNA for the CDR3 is TGTGCCAGCAGCCCAGCCGGGGGCAATCAGCCCCAGCATTTT. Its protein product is CASSPAGGNQPQHF.

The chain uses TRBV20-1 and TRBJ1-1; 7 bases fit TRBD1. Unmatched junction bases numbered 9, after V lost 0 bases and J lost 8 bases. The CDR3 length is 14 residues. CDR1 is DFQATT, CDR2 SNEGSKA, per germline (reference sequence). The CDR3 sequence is CSARDVRGVSEAFF. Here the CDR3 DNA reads TGCAGTGCTAGAGATGTCAGGGGGGTATCGGAAGCTTTCTTT.

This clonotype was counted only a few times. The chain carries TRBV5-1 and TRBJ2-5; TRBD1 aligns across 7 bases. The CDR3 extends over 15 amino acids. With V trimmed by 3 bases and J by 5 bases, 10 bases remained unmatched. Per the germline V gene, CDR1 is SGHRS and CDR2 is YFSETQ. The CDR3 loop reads CASSYYRGRTETQYF. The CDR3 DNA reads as TGCGCCAGCAGCTACTACAGGGGACGTACGGAGACCCAGTACTTC.

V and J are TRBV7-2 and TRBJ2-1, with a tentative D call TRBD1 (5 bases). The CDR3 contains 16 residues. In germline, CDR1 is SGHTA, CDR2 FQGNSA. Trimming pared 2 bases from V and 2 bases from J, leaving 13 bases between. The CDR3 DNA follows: TGTGCCAGCAGCTTACAAGCAGGGTTTGCCTACAATGAGCAGTTCTTC. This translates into CASSLQAGFAYNEQFF.

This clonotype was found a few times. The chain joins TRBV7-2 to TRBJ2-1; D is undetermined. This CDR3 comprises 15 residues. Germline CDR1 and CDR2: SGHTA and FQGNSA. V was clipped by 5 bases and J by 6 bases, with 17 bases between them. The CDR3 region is CASSRPEIRSNEQFF. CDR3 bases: TGTGCCAGCAGCCGACCAGAGATTCGGTCCAATGAGCAGTTCTTC.

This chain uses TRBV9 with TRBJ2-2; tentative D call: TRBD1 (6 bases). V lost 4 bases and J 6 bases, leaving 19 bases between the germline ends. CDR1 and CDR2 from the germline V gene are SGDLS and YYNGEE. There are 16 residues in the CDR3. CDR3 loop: CASSPRTEGIPGELFF. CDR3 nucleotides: TGTGCCAGCAGCCCCCGGACAGAGGGGATCCCCGGGGAGCTGTTTTTT.

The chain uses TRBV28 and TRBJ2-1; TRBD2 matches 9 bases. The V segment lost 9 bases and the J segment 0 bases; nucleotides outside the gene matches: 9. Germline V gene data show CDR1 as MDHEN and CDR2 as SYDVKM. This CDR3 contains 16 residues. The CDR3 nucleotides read TGTGCCAGTCGAGCGGGAGGTCTCAGCTCCTACAATGAGCAGTTCTTC. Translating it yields CASRAGGLSSYNEQFF.

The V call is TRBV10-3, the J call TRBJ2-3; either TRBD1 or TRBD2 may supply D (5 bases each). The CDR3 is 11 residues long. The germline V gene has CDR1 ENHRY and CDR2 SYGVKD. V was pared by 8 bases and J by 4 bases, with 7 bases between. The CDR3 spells CAIRDADTQYF. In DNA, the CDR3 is TGTGCCATCCGGGACGCAGATACGCAGTATTTT.

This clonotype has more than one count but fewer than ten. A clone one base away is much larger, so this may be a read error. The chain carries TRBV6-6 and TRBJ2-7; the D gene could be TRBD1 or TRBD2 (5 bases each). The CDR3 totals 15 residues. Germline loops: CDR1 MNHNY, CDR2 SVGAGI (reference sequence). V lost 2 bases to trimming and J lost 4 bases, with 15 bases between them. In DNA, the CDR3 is TGTGCCAGCAGTTACGCGGCAGGGAGAACTTACGAGCAGTACTTC. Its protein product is CASSYAAGRTYEQYF.

CDR3 nucleotides: TGTGCCAGCAGCCAACCGGGACGACGGTGGGAGACCCAGTACTTC. Protein product: CASSQPGRRWETQYF. The chain joins TRBV25-1 to TRBJ2-7; D possibly matches TRBD1 or TRBD2 (5 bases each). With the DNA end fitting TRBJ2-5 better, the J assignment may be wrong. Germline CDR1 and CDR2: MGHDK and SYGVNS. The CDR3 extends over 15 amino acids.

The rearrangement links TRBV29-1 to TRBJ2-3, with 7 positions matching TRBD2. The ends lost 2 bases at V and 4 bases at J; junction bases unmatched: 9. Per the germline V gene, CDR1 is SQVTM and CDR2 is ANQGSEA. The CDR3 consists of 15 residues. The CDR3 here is CSVELAGAPPDTQYF. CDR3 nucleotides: TGCAGCGTTGAACTCGCGGGAGCACCCCCAGATACGCAGTATTTT.

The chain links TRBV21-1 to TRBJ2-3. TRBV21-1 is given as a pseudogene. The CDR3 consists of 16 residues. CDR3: CASSKAVGGCTDTQYF. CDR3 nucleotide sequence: TGTGCCAGCAGCAAAGCCGTGGGTGGTTGTACAGATACGCAGTATTTT.

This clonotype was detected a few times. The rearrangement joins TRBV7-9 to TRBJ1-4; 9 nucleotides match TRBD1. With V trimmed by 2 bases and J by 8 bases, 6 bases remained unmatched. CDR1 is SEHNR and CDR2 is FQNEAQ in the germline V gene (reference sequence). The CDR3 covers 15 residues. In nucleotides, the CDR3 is TGTGCCAGCAGCTTAACGGACAGGGGATCCGAAAAACTGTTTTTT. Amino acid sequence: CASSLTDRGSEKLFF.

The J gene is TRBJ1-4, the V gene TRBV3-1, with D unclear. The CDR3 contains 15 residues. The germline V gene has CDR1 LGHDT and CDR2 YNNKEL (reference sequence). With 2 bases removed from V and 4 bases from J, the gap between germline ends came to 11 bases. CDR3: CASSQQATDNEKLFF. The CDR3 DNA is TGTGCCAGCAGCCAACAGGCCACTGATAATGAAAAACTGTTTTTT.

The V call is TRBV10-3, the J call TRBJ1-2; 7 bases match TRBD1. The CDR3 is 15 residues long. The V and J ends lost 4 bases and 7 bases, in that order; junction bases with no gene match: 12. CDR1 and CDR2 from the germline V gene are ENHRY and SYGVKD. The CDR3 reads CAISVARTGASGYTF. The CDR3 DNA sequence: TGTGCCATCAGTGTGGCCCGGACAGGAGCCTCTGGCTACACCTTC.

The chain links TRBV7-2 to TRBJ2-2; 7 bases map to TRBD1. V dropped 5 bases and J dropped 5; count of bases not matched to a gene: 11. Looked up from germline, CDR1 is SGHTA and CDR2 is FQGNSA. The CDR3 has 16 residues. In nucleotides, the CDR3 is TGTGCCAGCAGCCCCAATCCCCCACAGGGGACCGGGGAGCTGTTTTTT. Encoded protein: CASSPNPPQGTGELFF.

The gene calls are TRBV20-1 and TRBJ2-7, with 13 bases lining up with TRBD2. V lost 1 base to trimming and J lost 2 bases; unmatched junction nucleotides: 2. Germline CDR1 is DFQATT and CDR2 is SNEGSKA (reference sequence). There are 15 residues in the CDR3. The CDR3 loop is CSARGGLAGAYEQYF. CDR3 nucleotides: TGCAGTGCTAGAGGAGGACTAGCGGGGGCCTACGAGCAGTACTTC.